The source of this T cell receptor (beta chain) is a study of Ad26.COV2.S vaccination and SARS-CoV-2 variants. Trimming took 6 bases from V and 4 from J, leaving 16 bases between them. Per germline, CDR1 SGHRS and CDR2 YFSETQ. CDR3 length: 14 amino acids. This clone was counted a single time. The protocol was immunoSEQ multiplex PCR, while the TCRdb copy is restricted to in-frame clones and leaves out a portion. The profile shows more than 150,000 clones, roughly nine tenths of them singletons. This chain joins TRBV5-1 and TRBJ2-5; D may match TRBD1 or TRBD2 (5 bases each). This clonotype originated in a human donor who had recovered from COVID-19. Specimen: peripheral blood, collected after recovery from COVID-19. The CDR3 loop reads CASTPTGARETQYF. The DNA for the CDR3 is TGCGCCAGCACCCCCACCGGGGCCCGAGAGACCCAGTACTTC.